This T cell receptor beta chain emerged from a study of tumor-infiltrating lymphocytes in primary liver carcinoma. On the study more broadly: Staging of the tumors gave T1-T3 N0M0, with widths of about 4 to 10 cm.

From unsorted bulk tissue weighing roughly 17-34 mg, DNA and RNA were co-extracted. Surgery removed the patients' primary liver carcinoma. Every tumor sample analyzed contained over 85% viable tumor cells. Priming with a constant-region primer yielded TCR beta cDNA from approximately 500 ng total RNA. Three rounds of nested multiplex PCR with slightly modified ARM-PCR produced TCR beta libraries. Via MiXCR, TCRdb re-called the multiplex PCR reads, giving one row per CDR3 protein. Among approximately 190,000 distinct CDR3 sequences listed, about 82% were seen once. The TCR originated in a middle-aged man with primary liver carcinoma and hepatitis B virus infection. Sequencing was done on a sample of tumor tissue from primary liver carcinoma.

The CDR3 DNA follows: TGTGCCAGCAGTGAACAGTGTGTGCGGTCTTTCTTT. Amino acid sequence: CASSEQCVRSFF. The V and J genes are TRBV12-3 or TRBV12-4 and TRBJ1-1; no firm D call. Trimming stripped 5 bases from V and 12 bases from J, with 16 bases between. This CDR3 is built from 12 residues.